This T cell receptor beta chain stems from a study of T-cell memory formation after mild COVID-19. Study-wide findings and caveats: Contracting clones localized mainly to CM and EM when CD4+ and mainly to EMRA when CD8+. Pre-infection memory contained some responding clones, which suggested that cross-reactive memory had joined. CD4/CD8 balance characterized clones contracting day 15 to 85, and CD4+ skew characterized later expanders.

The V end lost 0 bases, the J end lost 5 bases, and 13 bases lay between the germline ends. CDR1 is SGHTA, CDR2 FQGNSA, per germline. This CDR3 comprises 15 residues. Many counts were recorded for this clonotype. Its antigen is still unknown. TCR alpha and TCR beta cDNA libraries carrying sample barcodes and UMIs were produced by 5'RACE using constant-segment primers. TCRdb processed the 5' RACE reads anew with MiXCR; each CDR3 protein has one entry. Seen here are about 350,000 distinct CDR3 sequences, approximately 15% observed once, and the top ten hold roughly a fifth. The sequenced sample was PBMCs or a T cell subset sorted from them (not recorded which). The sequence came from a man in his late teens or twenties who had mild COVID-19 (a few samples of this study predate the infection). Cell type and time point are not known. This chain connects TRBV7-2 to TRBJ1-2, with D perhaps matching TRBD1 (6 bases). The CDR3 coding sequence is TGTGCCAGCAGCTTAGCGGCTCTACAGGGTTATGGCTACACCTTC. Translation gives CASSLAALQGYGYTF.